This T cell receptor beta chain was found in a study of CDR3 diversity in severe acne. With 6 bases clipped from V and 1 base from J, the junction kept 9 bases outside the gene matches. Germline CDR1 and CDR2: SGDLS and YYNGEE. This CDR3 comprises 16 residues. This clonotype occurred many times. One entry per CDR3 protein results from TCRdb running MiXCR on the PCR reads. The sample shows roughly 100,000 distinct CDR3 sequences, under 60% of them seen only once. The sample was blood. The receptor was derived from a male donor with acne. The chain carries TRBV9 and TRBJ2-2, with 7 bases fitting TRBD2. DNA of the CDR3: TGTGCCAGCAAAGGGGAGGGAGGTCGGAACACCGGGGAGCTGTTTTTT. Amino acids: CASKGEGGRNTGELFF.